The source of this T cell receptor beta chain is a study of cytomegalovirus exposure and HLA in healthy donors. Overall study findings and caveats: A reported reduction in N-insertions relative to the roughly 670-donor mean was seen in an Asian-associated ancestry cluster in a later analysis. According to the study, 160 or so TCR beta chains were cytomegalovirus-associated.

This clone was seen just once. Its target is unknown. There are 19 residues in the CDR3. Germline CDR1 SGHNT, CDR2 YENEEA. Unmatched junction bases numbered 5, after V lost 0 bases and J lost 0 bases. Use of 60 Vbeta and 13 Jbeta primers characterized the PCR. Using immunoSEQ multiplex PCR, the repertoire was profiled, and TCRdb retains in-frame clones only, with some absent. The sample has about 140,000 clones, around 83% seen once. This receptor was identified in a male donor in good health and CMV-seropositive. The rearrangement joins TRBV11-3 to TRBJ2-1, with 13 bases that match TRBD2. The sequencing sample was made of PBMCs. The CDR3 coding sequence is TGTGCCAGCAGCTTAGATGGGACTAGCGGGGTTAACTCCTACAATGAGCAGTTCTTC. It specifies CASSLDGTSGVNSYNEQFF.